These T cell receptor beta chains were read from a single sample in a study of blood T cell repertoires in COVID-19. Only in-frame clones appear in the TCRdb table, and some are missing; sequencing was by immunoSEQ multiplex PCR. Here the sample spans just over 650,000 clones, approximately 90% being singletons. The sample was peripheral blood. These receptor sequences come from a woman between 18 and 30 years old with acute or convalescent COVID-19. Both conserved end residues are part of each CDR3. Each record gives: clone size, J gene, D gene, V gene, CDR3 protein, CDR3 DNA. D genes are given only for firm matches. Expanded clones are given a class, and other clones once, few, many or no size at all.

clone size: NA
J gene: TRBJ1-5
D gene: NA
V gene: TRBV28
CDR3 protein: CASSLTAGAGNQPQHF
CDR3 DNA: TGTGCCAGCAGTTTAACGGCAGGGGCCGGGAATCAGCCCCAGCATTTT

clone size: NA
J gene: TRBJ2-3
D gene: TRBD2
V gene: TRBV25-1
CDR3 protein: CASSILAGAPTDTQYF
CDR3 DNA: TGTGCCAGCAGTATACTAGCGGGGGCCCCCACAGATACGCAGTATTTT

clone size: NA
J gene: TRBJ2-5
D gene: TRBD2
V gene: TRBV11-2
CDR3 protein: CASSRGTSRETQYF
CDR3 DNA: TGTGCCAGCAGCCGCGGGACTAGCAGAGAGACCCAGTACTTC

clone size: once
J gene: TRBJ1-1
D gene: NA
V gene: TRBV5-1
CDR3 protein: CASSPWGPGVPSTEAFF
CDR3 DNA: TGCGCCAGCAGCCCCTGGGGGCCAGGGGTGCCCTCTACTGAAGCTTTCTTT

clone size: few
J gene: TRBJ1-6
D gene: NA
V gene: TRBV25-1
CDR3 protein: CASSESPPGSYNSPLHF
CDR3 DNA: TGTGCCAGCAGTGAATCCCCCCCAGGCTCCTATAATTCACCCCTCCACTTT

clone size: NA
J gene: TRBJ1-1
D gene: NA
V gene: TRBV5-1
CDR3 protein: CASRRNGNTEAFF
CDR3 DNA: TGCGCCAGCAGGCGGAATGGGAACACTGAAGCTTTCTTT

clone size: NA
J gene: TRBJ2-7
D gene: TRBD1
V gene: TRBV30
CDR3 protein: CAWKHRDRGFREQYF
CDR3 DNA: TGTGCCTGGAAACACCGGGACAGGGGATTTCGCGAGCAGTACTTC

clone size: NA
J gene: TRBJ2-2
D gene: TRBD1
V gene: TRBV4-1
CDR3 protein: CASSQDRFRQGGTGELFF
CDR3 DNA: TGCGCCAGCAGCCAAGATCGGTTTAGACAGGGGGGCACCGGGGAGCTGTTTTTT

clone size: NA
J gene: TRBJ1-2
D gene: NA
V gene: TRBV24-1
CDR3 protein: CATSPGPGGGYTF
CDR3 DNA: TGTGCCACCAGCCCCGGGCCCGGGGGAGGCTACACCTTC

clone size: NA
J gene: TRBJ2-3
D gene: NA
V gene: TRBV9
CDR3 protein: CASSVAPERWTDTQYF
CDR3 DNA: TGTGCCAGCAGCGTAGCTCCCGAGCGTTGGACAGATACGCAGTATTTT

clone size: NA
J gene: TRBJ2-7
D gene: NA
V gene: TRBV5-1
CDR3 protein: CASSEATKYPYEQYF
CDR3 DNA: TGCGCCAGCAGCGAAGCTACTAAATACCCCTACGAGCAGTACTTC

clone size: NA
J gene: TRBJ2-2
D gene: TRBD1
V gene: TRBV2
CDR3 protein: CASRQGATGELFF
CDR3 DNA: TGTGCCAGCAGACAGGGGGCGACCGGGGAGCTGTTTTTT

clone size: once
J gene: TRBJ1-1
D gene: NA
V gene: TRBV4-2
CDR3 protein: CASSQELNTEAFF
CDR3 DNA: TGTGCCAGCAGCCAGGAGCTGAACACTGAAGCTTTCTTT

clone size: NA
J gene: TRBJ2-3
D gene: TRBD2
V gene: TRBV30
CDR3 protein: CAWSELAGFLWTDTQYF
CDR3 DNA: TGTGCCTGGAGTGAGCTAGCGGGGTTTCTGTGGACAGATACGCAGTATTTT

clone size: NA
J gene: TRBJ1-2
D gene: NA
V gene: TRBV11-1
CDR3 protein: CASSTDTYYGYTF
CDR3 DNA: TGTGCCAGCAGCACGGACACTTACTATGGCTACACCTTC

clone size: NA
J gene: TRBJ1-3
D gene: NA
V gene: TRBV12-3/TRBV12-4
CDR3 protein: CASSPGSGNTIYF
CDR3 DNA: TGTGCCAGCAGTCCCGGGTCTGGAAACACCATATATTTT